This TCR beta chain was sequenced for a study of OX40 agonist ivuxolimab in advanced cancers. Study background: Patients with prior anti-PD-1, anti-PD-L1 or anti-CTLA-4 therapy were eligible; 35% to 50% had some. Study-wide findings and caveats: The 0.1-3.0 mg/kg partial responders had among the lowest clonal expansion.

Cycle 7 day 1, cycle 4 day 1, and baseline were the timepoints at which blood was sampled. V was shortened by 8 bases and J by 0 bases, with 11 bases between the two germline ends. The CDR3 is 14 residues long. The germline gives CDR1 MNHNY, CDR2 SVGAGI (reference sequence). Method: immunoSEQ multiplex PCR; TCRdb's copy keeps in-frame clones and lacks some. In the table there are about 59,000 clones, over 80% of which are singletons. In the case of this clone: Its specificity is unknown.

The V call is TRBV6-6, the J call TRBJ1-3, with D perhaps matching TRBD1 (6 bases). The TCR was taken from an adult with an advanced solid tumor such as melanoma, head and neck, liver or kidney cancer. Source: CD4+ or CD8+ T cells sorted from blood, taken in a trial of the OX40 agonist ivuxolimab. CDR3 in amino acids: CASEDSDSGNTIYF. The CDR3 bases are TGTGCCAGCGAGGACAGCGACTCTGGAAACACCATATATTTT.